The 8 T cell receptor beta chains given below trace back to one sample, sequenced in a study of blood T cell repertoires in COVID-19 (TCRdb year 2020). Library method: the immunoSEQ multiplex PCR assay. TCRdb took over this immuneACCESS table, retaining in-frame rearrangements with V and J assigned. Such tables are incomplete; in checked studies, under half of the missing clones stem from an unresolved V gene, and the remainder is unexplained. This sample has more than 350,000 clones in its table, and approximately 91% of those were observed once. 1.4% of the sample lies in the top ten. The sample comprised PBMCs or T cells enriched from blood (not recorded which). Receptors originate from a woman younger than 30 who had been exposed to COVID-19.

This rearrangement joins TRBV11-1 to TRBJ2-1, with 10 bases lining up with TRBD1. This CDR3 has 15 amino acids. J gave up 3 bases and V 5 bases, and 4 bases lay outside the gene matches. Germline-derived CDR1 and CDR2 are SGHAT and FQDESV (reference sequence). CDR3 loop: CASSRGTGDYNEQFF. Here the CDR3 DNA reads TGTGCCAGCAGCAGAGGGACAGGGGACTACAATGAGCAGTTCTTC.

The chain recombines TRBV6-5 with TRBJ2-7, with D uncertain. Trimming shortened V by 4 bases and J by 3 bases, and 4 bases separated the two germline ends. CDR1 and CDR2 from the germline V gene are MNHEY and SVGAGI. The CDR3 is made up of 11 amino acids. This CDR3 reads CASSSIYEQYF. The CDR3 DNA sequence: TGTGCCAGCAGTTCAATCTACGAGCAGTACTTC.

V is TRBV7-9 and J is TRBJ1-5; 8 bases are shared with TRBD1. Per germline, CDR1 SEHNR and CDR2 FQNEAQ (reference sequence). V gave up 2 bases and J gave up 6 bases; unmatched junction bases: 3. The CDR3 runs 14 residues. CDR3 sequence reads: CASSLQGASQPQHF. The CDR3 region has the DNA TGTGCCAGCAGCTTACAGGGGGCCAGTCAGCCCCAGCATTTT.

The chain is built from TRBV28 and TRBJ1-6; D is possibly TRBD1 (6 bases). Germline CDR1 reads MDHEN; CDR2 reads SYDVKM. The CDR3 runs 17 residues. V was cut by 0 bases and J by 10 bases, with 19 bases left in between. CDR3 bases: TGTGCCAGCAGTTTATGGACAGGACTCCCCCAAGAGTCACCCCTCCACTTT. Encoded protein: CASSLWTGLPQESPLHF.

The V call is TRBV4-3, the J call TRBJ2-5, with D perhaps TRBD1 (6 bases). The CDR3 covers 15 residues. The V end was cut by 0 bases, the J end by 2 bases, with 10 bases between. Germline V gives CDR1 LGHNA, CDR2 YSLEER. CDR3 nucleotides: TGCGCCAGCAGCCAAGAAGGGACAAATCAAGAGACCCAGTACTTC. Residues: CASSQEGTNQETQYF.

The chain carries TRBV25-1 and TRBJ2-3, with TRBD1 as a possible D gene (6 bases). V lost 1 base and J 3 bases, leaving 20 bases between the germline ends. Germline V lookup: CDR1 MGHDK, CDR2 SYGVNS. This CDR3 contains 18 residues. CDR3 DNA: TGTGCCAGCAGTGAATCCCCGGGACACATAGGGGGTACAGATACGCAGTATTTT. Translation gives CASSESPGHIGGTDTQYF. Filled out from reference TRBV25-1 and TRBJ2-3, the complete variable domain reads EADIYQTPRYLVIGTGKKITLECSQTMGHDKMYWYQQDPGMELHLIHYSYGVNSTEKGDLSSESTVSRIRTEHFPLTLESARPSHTSQYLCASSESPGHIGGTDTQYFGPGTRLTVL.

This clone was seen only a few times. The chain couples TRBV29-1 to TRBJ1-2, with 7 bases lining up with TRBD1. Germline assignment: CDR1 SQVTM and CDR2 ANQGSEA. The length of the CDR3 is 12 residues. Unmatched junction bases numbered 0, after V lost 3 bases and J lost 2 bases. The DNA of the CDR3 is TGCAGCGTTGAGACAGGGAACTATGGCTACACCTTC. Amino acid sequence: CSVETGNYGYTF.

The chain has TRBV5-4 and TRBJ2-1, with 10 bases that match TRBD2. CDR3 length: 15 residues. The junction had 4 bases not matched to a gene; V was cut back by 2 bases and J by 5 bases. Looked up from germline, CDR1 is SGHNT and CDR2 is YYREEE (reference sequence). Here the CDR3 reads CASSLLAGGNNEQFF. The DNA of the CDR3 is TGTGCCAGCAGCTTATTAGCGGGAGGCAACAATGAGCAGTTCTTC. Supplemented by reference TRBV5-4 and TRBJ2-1, the full variable domain reads ETGVTQSPTHLIKTRGQQVTLRCSSQSGHNTVSWYQQALGQGPQFIFQYYREEENGRGNFPPRFSGLQFPNYSSELNVNALELDDSALYLCASSLLAGGNNEQFFGPGTRLTVL.